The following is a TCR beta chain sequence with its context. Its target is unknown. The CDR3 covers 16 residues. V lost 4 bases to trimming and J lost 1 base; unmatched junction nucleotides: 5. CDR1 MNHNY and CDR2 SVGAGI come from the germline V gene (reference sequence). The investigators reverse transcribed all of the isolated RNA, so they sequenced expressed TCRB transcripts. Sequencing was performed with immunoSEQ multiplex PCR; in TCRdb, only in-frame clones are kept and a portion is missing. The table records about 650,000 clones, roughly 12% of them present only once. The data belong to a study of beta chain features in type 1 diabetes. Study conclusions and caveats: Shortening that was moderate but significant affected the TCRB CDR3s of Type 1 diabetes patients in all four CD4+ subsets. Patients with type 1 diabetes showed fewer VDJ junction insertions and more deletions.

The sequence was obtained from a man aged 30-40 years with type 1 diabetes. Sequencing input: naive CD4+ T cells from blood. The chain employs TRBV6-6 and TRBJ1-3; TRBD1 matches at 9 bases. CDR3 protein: CASSFQDRGSGNTIYF. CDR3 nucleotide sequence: TGTGCCAGCAGTTTCCAGGACAGGGGATCTGGAAACACCATATATTTT.